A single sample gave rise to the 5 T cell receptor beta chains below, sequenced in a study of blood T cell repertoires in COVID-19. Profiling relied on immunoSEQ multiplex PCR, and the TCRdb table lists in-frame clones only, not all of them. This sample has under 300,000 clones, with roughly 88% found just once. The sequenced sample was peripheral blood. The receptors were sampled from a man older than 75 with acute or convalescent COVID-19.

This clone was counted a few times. CDR3 DNA: TGTGCCAGCAGCGTAGGGGTTAGCGGGGGCTCCTACAATGAGCAGTTCTTC. Protein product: CASSVGVSGGSYNEQFF. The rearrangement uses TRBV9 and TRBJ2-1, with 9 bases that match TRBD2. After removal of 0 bases from V and 0 bases from J, the junction contained 4 bases not matched to a gene. This CDR3 contains 17 residues. Per germline, CDR1 SGDLS and CDR2 YYNGEE.

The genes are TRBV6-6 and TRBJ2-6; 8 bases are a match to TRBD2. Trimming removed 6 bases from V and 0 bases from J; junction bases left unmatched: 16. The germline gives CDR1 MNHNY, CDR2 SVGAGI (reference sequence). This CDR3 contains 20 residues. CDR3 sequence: CASSPKPLGGGLSGANVLTF. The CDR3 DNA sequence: TGTGCCAGCAGCCCCAAGCCCCTCGGGGGGGGCCTCTCTGGGGCCAACGTCCTGACTTTC.

The CDR3 region is CASSDSGSSYNEQFF. In nucleotides, the CDR3 is TGCGCCAGCAGCGACTCTGGGAGCTCCTACAATGAGCAGTTCTTC. This chain uses TRBV5-1 with TRBJ2-1; maybe TRBD2 (5 bases). Germline-derived CDR1 and CDR2 are SGHRS and YFSETQ. This CDR3 has 15 amino acids. V shed 4 bases and J shed 0 bases, with 11 bases lying between them.

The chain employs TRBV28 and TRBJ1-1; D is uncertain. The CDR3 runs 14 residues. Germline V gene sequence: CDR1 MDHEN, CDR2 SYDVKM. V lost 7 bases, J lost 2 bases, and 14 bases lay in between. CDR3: CASKAGGINTEAFF. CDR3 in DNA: TGTGCCAGCAAAGCCGGCGGGATAAACACTGAAGCTTTCTTT.

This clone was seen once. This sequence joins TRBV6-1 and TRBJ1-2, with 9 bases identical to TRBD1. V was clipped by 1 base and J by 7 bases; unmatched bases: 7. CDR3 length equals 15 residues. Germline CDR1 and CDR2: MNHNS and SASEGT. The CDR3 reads CASSEGTGGAFGYTF. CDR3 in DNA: TGTGCCAGCAGTGAAGGTACAGGGGGCGCGTTTGGCTACACCTTC.